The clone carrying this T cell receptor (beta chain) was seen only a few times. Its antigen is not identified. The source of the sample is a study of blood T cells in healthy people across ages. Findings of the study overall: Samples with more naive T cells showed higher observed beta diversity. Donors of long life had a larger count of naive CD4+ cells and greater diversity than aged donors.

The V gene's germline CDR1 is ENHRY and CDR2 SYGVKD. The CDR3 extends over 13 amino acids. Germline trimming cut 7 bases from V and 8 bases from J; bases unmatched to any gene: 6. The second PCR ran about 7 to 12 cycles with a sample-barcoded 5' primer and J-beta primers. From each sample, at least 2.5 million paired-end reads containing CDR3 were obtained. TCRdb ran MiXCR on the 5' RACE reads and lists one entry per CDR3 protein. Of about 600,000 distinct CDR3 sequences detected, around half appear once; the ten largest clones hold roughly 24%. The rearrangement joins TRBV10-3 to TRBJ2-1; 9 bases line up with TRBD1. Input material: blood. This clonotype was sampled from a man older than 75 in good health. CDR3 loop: CAIMAGQGDEQFF. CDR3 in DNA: TGTGCCATCATGGCGGGACAGGGTGATGAGCAGTTCTTC.